This TCR beta chain was sequenced in a study of shared clonotypes between healthy human individuals. Findings and caveats of the study: Some clonotypes were shared by all four sorted-subset donors, while others were not shared. The non-shared ones had lower generation probabilities than the shared ones. It was observed that roughly 5% of naive CD4 clonotypes were shared across a few donors.

Germline V CDR1 and CDR2: MDHEN, SYDVKM. Deletions cut 9 bases from V and 4 bases from J, with 15 bases between. The CDR3 has 13 amino acids. As concerns this clone: Its antigen is undetermined.

Assay: immunoSEQ multiplex PCR; the TCRdb copy retains only in-frame clones and omits some. The table shows roughly 2,500,000 clones, with more than 85% occurring only once. The chain recombines TRBV28 with TRBJ1-1; tentatively, D is TRBD1 (6 bases). What was sequenced was naive CD4+ T cells from PBMCs. As to subset: CD45RA+ positively selected. This TCR derives from a man in his late teens or twenties in good health. Some clones in this sample may be carry-over from other donors' samples. CDR3 sequence: CASTGPQVTEAFF. CDR3 bases: TGTGCCAGTACAGGGCCCCAGGTCACTGAAGCTTTCTTT.